A single sample gave rise to the 3 T cell receptor beta chains below, sequenced in a study of regulatory T cells in long-lasting Graves disease. Described time point: newly diagnosed GD, antithyroid drugs for less than 3 months. With RNA extracted from PBMCs as input, the TCR library was made. In building TCR beta libraries, iRepertoire HTBI primers were used together with Arm-PCR of CDR3 regions. TCRdb re-called the multiplex PCR reads through MiXCR, storing one row per CDR3 protein. The data show 500,000 or so distinct CDR3 sequences, around 15% seen once. This sample also belongs to another study, concerning T cells in Graves' hyperthyroidism and ophthalmopathy.

Sequenced material: peripheral blood mononuclear cells (PBMCs), taken at new diagnosis, from a patient treated with antithyroid drugs. The receptor set was obtained from a man aged 35-49 years with Graves disease.

At least ten counts were recorded for this clonotype. This chain joins TRBV2 and TRBJ2-2; TRBD2 is a possible D gene (5 bases). Trimming left V 5 bases short and J 2 bases short, with 12 bases between. The germline CDR1 and CDR2 sequences are SNHLY and FYNNEI. This CDR3 spans 15 amino acids. CDR3 DNA sequence: TGTGCCAGCAGTACCGGGAAGCGAAACACCGGGGAGCTGTTTTTT. Translated: CASSTGKRNTGELFF.

CDR3 in DNA: TGTGCCAGCAGCCGAAAATTAGTAAACTCCTACGAGCAGTACTTC. It translates to CASSRKLVNSYEQYF. V is TRBV5-5 and J is TRBJ2-7; no clear D. Per the germline V gene, CDR1 is SGHKS and CDR2 is YYEKEE (reference sequence). The CDR3 contains 15 residues. V gave up 4 bases and J gave up 0 bases, with 14 bases separating them.

Many counts were recorded for this clonotype. This chain links TRBV7-8 with TRBJ2-7, with a tentative D call TRBD1 (6 bases). Germline assignment: CDR1 SGHVS and CDR2 FQNEAQ. This CDR3 has 15 residues. The ends were cut back, 5 bases at V and 2 bases at J, with 16 bases in the middle. Here the CDR3 reads CASSLGASDPYEQYF. CDR3 nucleotide sequence: TGTGCCAGCAGCCTGGGGGCGAGCGACCCCTACGAGCAGTACTTC.